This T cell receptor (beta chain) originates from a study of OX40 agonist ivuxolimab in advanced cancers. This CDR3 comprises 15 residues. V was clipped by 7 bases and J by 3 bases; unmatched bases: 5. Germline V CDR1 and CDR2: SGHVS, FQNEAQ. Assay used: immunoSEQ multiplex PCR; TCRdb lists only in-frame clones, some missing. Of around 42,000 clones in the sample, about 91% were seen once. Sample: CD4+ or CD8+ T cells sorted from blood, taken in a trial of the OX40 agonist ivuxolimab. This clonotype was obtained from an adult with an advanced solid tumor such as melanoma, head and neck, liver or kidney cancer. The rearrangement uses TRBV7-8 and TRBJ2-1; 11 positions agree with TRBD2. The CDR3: CASKATSGIYNEQFF. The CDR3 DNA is TGTGCCAGCAAAGCGACTAGCGGGATCTACAATGAGCAGTTCTTC. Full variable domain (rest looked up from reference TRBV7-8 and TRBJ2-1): GAGVSQSPRYKVAKRGQDVALRCDPISGHVSLFWYQQALGQGPEFLTYFQNEAQLDKSGLPSDRFFAERPEGSVSTLKIQRTQQEDSAVYLCASKATSGIYNEQFFGPGTRLTVL.